The rows below give T cell receptor beta chains drawn from one sample of a study of technical replicates of blood from four donors. The assay was immunoSEQ multiplex PCR, and TCRdb's table has in-frame clones only and misses some. There are about 95,000 clones in the sample; around 96% occur only once, and roughly 0.33% lies in the top ten. Sequencing input: T cells isolated from PBMCs. Every receptor here comes from a human donor in good health. Each CDR3 is given with its conserved first and last residue. A D gene is named only where the DNA matches it firmly. Size is stated for part of the rows, as once, few or many counts, or as a class when the clone is expanded.

CDR3 protein	CDR3 DNA	clone size	V gene	J gene	D gene
CASRYQIDWNTEAFF	TGTGCCAGCAGATACCAAATTGACTGGAACACTGAAGCTTTCTTT	few	TRBV28	TRBJ1-1	.
CASSSPGQGRGEQYF	TGTGCCAGCAGTTCCCCGGGACAGGGCAGGGGCGAGCAGTACTTC	.	TRBV28	TRBJ2-7	TRBD1
CASSAFSGRYSNEQFF	TGTGCCAGCAGCGCGTTTAGCGGGAGATACTCCAATGAGCAGTTCTTC	.	TRBV2	TRBJ2-1	TRBD2
CASSLEDRGTDTQYF	TGTGCCAGCAGCTTAGAGGACAGGGGAACAGATACGCAGTATTTT	.	TRBV11-3	TRBJ2-3	TRBD1
CASSARQYEQYF	TGTGCCAGCAGTGCCAGGCAGTACGAGCAGTACTTC	.	TRBV2	TRBJ2-7	.
CASSQGYNTEAFF	TGTGCCAGCAGCCAGGGGTACAACACTGAAGCTTTCTTT	.	TRBV6-5	TRBJ1-1	.
CASSPRQGIRETQYF	TGTGCCAGCAGCCCCCGACAGGGGATAAGGGAGACCCAGTACTTC	.	TRBV7-9	TRBJ2-5	TRBD1
CASSQGPLLAGPTDTQYF	TGCGCCAGCAGCCAAGGCCCCCTTCTAGCGGGGCCCACAGATACGCAGTATTTT	.	TRBV4-3	TRBJ2-3	TRBD2
CASSAGTSHSEQYF	TGTGCCAGCTCGGCCGGGACTAGCCATTCCGAGCAGTACTTC	.	TRBV18	TRBJ2-7	TRBD2
CASSPGESSYEQYF	TGTGCCAGCAGCCCGGGAGAGAGCTCCTACGAGCAGTACTTC	.	TRBV9	TRBJ2-7	.
CASSLAGDWTEAFF	TGTGCCAGCAGCTTAGCAGGGGATTGGACTGAAGCTTTCTTT	.	TRBV11-1	TRBJ1-1	.
CASSLNAGTAQETQYF	TGTGCCAGCAGCTTGAATGCCGGGACAGCCCAAGAGACCCAGTACTTC	.	TRBV5-6	TRBJ2-5	TRBD1
CSVGGLAPWEFF	TGCAGCGTCGGGGGACTAGCGCCTTGGGAGTTCTTC	.	TRBV29-1	TRBJ2-1	TRBD2
CASSEGDRAHEQFF	TGCGCCAGCAGTGAAGGTGACAGGGCCCATGAGCAGTTCTTC	.	TRBV10-1	TRBJ2-1	TRBD1
CASSYLGGADTQYF	TGTGCCAGCAGTTATCTGGGGGGGGCAGATACGCAGTATTTT	.	TRBV27	TRBJ2-3	TRBD2
CASSLTGNPYNEQFF	TGTGCCAGCAGCCTCACAGGGAACCCCTACAATGAGCAGTTCTTC	.	TRBV7-8	TRBJ2-1	.
CASSDRISSYNEQFF	TGTGCCAGCAGCGACAGGATCAGCTCCTACAATGAGCAGTTCTTC	.	TRBV11-2	TRBJ2-1	.
CASSWGVQRREQYF	TGTGCCAGCAGTTGGGGGGTCCAGAGGCGCGAGCAGTACTTC	once	TRBV6-6	TRBJ2-7	.
CASSLASLADETQYF	TGTGCCAGCAGCTTAGCATCCCTAGCGGATGAGACCCAGTACTTC	.	TRBV7-2	TRBJ2-5	TRBD2
CAWKPGLAVYNEQFF	TGTGCCTGGAAACCGGGACTAGCAGTTTACAATGAGCAGTTCTTC	.	TRBV30	TRBJ2-1	TRBD2
CASSLGGQSYEQYF	TGTGCCAGCAGCTTAGGCGGACAGTCCTACGAGCAGTACTTC	once	TRBV7-6	TRBJ2-7	.
CASSYARSNQPQHF	TGTGCCAGCAGTTACGCGAGAAGCAATCAGCCCCAGCATTTT	.	TRBV6-5	TRBJ1-5	.
CASGRSGGTNEKLFF	TGTGCCAGCGGCAGAAGCGGGGGAACTAATGAAAAACTGTTTTTT	.	TRBV6-5	TRBJ1-4	.
CASSPSHGNTGELFF	TGTGCCAGCAGTCCTAGCCACGGGAACACCGGGGAGCTGTTTTTT	.	TRBV9	TRBJ2-2	.
CASSLLGNTEAFF	TGTGCCAGCAGCTTACTCGGGAACACTGAAGCTTTCTTT	.	TRBV7-9	TRBJ1-1	.
CASSHLWPELFF	TGTGCCAGCAGCCACTTATGGCCGGAGCTGTTTTTT	.	TRBV14	TRBJ2-2	.
CASSIDLAAGYGYTF	TGTGCCAGTAGTATAGATCTTGCTGCAGGTTATGGCTACACCTTC	.	TRBV19	TRBJ1-2	.
CASNYQETQYF	TGCGCCAGCAACTACCAAGAGACCCAGTACTTC	.	TRBV5-1	TRBJ2-5	.
CASSLSRPSNEQFF	TGCGCCAGCAGCCTATCTAGGCCCAGCAATGAGCAGTTCTTC	.	TRBV5-1	TRBJ2-1	.
CASSKGYVTEAFF	TGTGCCAGCAGTAAGGGGTATGTAACTGAAGCTTTCTTT	few	TRBV27	TRBJ1-1	.
CAILPRGSGGYTF	TGTGCCATCCTGCCGCGGGGGTCGGGTGGCTACACCTTC	few	TRBV6-1	TRBJ1-2	.
CASSYDMGRENEQFF	TGTGCCAGCAGTTACGATATGGGGCGGGAAAATGAGCAGTTCTTC	.	TRBV6-5	TRBJ2-1	.
CASSLGTEGSYEQYF	TGCGCCAGCAGCTTGGGGACAGAGGGCTCCTACGAGCAGTACTTC	.	TRBV5-1	TRBJ2-7	.
CASSPDRVNQPQHF	TGTGCCAGCAGCCCGGACAGGGTTAATCAGCCCCAGCATTTT	.	TRBV5-5	TRBJ1-5	TRBD1
CASRQEGANEKLFF	TGTGCCAGCAGACAGGAGGGGGCTAACGAAAAACTGTTTTTT	.	TRBV6-1	TRBJ1-4	TRBD1
CASSFPGTSSQYF	TGTGCCAGCAGTTTCCCCGGGACTAGCTCCCAGTATTTT	.	TRBV6-5	TRBJ2-3	TRBD2
CAWNGILNTEAFF	TGTGCCTGGAACGGGATTCTGAACACTGAAGCTTTCTTT	.	TRBV30	TRBJ1-1	.
CASSMDGLSSGVHEQYF	TGTGCCAGTAGTATGGACGGACTCTCGTCGGGAGTCCACGAGCAGTACTTC	.	TRBV19	TRBJ2-7	.
CASSFTRGQSSSTDTQYF	TGTGCCAGCAGCTTTACTCGAGGACAGTCGTCTAGCACAGATACGCAGTATTTT	.	TRBV7-9	TRBJ2-3	.
CSVVPNPSPNEQFF	TGCAGCGTTGTTCCCAACCCGAGTCCCAATGAGCAGTTCTTC	.	TRBV29-1	TRBJ2-1	.
CSTGNTEAFF	TGCAGCACCGGGAACACTGAAGCTTTCTTT	.	TRBV29-1	TRBJ1-1	.
CASSTPGQTNEKLFF	TGTGCCAGTAGTACCCCGGGACAGACTAATGAAAAACTGTTTTTT	.	TRBV19	TRBJ1-4	TRBD1
CASSLGGRGHEQFF	TGTGCCAGCAGTTTGGGGGGGAGAGGACATGAGCAGTTCTTC	.	TRBV28	TRBJ2-1	TRBD2
CASIEQGDGYTF	TGTGCCAGCATCGAACAGGGAGATGGCTACACCTTC	.	TRBV7-9	TRBJ1-2	.
CAISGGGSTDTQYF	TGTGCCATCAGTGGGGGCGGTAGCACAGATACGCAGTATTTT	.	TRBV10-3	TRBJ2-3	.
CASSYRVDGELFF	TGTGCCAGCAGTTACAGGGTAGACGGGGAGCTGTTTTTT	few	TRBV7-9	TRBJ2-2	.